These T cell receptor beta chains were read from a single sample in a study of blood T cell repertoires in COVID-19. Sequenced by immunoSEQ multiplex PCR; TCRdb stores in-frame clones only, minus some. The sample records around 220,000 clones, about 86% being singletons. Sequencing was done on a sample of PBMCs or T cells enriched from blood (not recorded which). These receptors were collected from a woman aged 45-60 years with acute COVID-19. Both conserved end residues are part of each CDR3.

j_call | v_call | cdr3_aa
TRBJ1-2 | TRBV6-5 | CASRQDGYGYTF
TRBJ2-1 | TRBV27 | CASSFGGFSYNEQFF
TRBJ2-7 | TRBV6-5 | CASSYLGTGINEQYF
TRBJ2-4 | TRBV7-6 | CASSLGPRGLDIQYF
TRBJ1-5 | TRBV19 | CASTDSLNQPQHF
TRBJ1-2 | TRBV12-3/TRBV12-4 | CASSPRGGQGYTF
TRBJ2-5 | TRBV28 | CASSYGLALRTQYF
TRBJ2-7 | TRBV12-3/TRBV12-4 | CASTRGTYEQYF
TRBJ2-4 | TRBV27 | CASSLMSSGAKNIQYF
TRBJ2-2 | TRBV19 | CASSKWTGANTGELFF
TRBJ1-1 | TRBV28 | CATRQGEDAFF
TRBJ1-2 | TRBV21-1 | CASSKRQGSIGYTF
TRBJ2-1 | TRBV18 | CASSPPRLAGGNEQFF
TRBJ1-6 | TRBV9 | CASSARQGWDSPLHF
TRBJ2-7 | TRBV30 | CAWSVGHLLRRGQGAYEQYF
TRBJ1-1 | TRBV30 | CAWGSTGGTEAFF
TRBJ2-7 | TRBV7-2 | CASSTRGGGPHEQYF
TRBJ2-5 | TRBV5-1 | CASSSGQRETQYF
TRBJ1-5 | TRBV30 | CAWSDTGIYQPQHF
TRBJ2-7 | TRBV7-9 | CASSSDRGANYEQYF
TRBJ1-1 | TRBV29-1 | CSVETVQFTEAFF
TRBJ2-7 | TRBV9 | CASTAGLDRYEQYF
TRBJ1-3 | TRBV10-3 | CAISRSGNTIYF
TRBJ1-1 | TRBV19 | CASSNPARSQEAFF
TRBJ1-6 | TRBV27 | CASSLSQGNSPLHF
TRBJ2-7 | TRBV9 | CASSRGQGAGKRSYEQYF
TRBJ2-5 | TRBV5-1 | CASSLGHRLETQYF
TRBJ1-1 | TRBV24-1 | CATSDPQGEAFF
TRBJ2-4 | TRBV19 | CASMGQGLRNIQYF
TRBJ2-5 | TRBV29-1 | CSVEDLRQGWVSSTQYF
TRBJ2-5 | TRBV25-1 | CASSRGQGISETQYF
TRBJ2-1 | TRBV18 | CASSPTVGTGWNEQFF
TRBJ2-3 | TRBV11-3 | CASSTGTEISGDTQYF
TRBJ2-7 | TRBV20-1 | CSTQDSYEQYF
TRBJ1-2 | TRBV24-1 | CATSDTDTKEEIYGYTF
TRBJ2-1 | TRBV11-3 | CASSLGPLGGNNEQFF
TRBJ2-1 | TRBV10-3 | CAISGGPGPPTGDEQFF
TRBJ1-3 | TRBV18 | CASSPREQHTGNTIYF
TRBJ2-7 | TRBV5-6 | CASSLEGTGSYEQYF
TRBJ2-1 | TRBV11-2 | CASSLVSGRWANEQFF
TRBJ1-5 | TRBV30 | CAWRPPGQGHLGNQPQHF
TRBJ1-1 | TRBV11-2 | CASSFTGAEAFF
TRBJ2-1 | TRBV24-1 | CATSDPAGHSSYNEQFF
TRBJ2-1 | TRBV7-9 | CASSVIAGGPYNEQFF
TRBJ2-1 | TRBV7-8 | CASSEDRGYNNEQFF
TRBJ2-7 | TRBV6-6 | CASTRQGAGEQYF
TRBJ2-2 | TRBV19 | CASQARDGTGELFF
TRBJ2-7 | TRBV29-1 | CSVLGGRSSYEQYF
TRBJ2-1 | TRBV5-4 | CASSLAADSYNEQFF
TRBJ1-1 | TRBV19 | CASHTGTGTEAFF
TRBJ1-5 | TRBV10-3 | CAISESAAGSNQPQHF
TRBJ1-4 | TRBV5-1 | CASSYPDRAQLYNWPGGEEKLFF
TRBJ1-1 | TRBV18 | CASSGQVNTEAFF